A single sample gave rise to the 22 T cell receptor beta chains below, sequenced in a study of control samples from healthy donors and cancer patients. Using immunoSEQ multiplex PCR, the repertoire was profiled, and TCRdb retains in-frame clones only, with some absent. Of 110,000 to 150,000 clones in the sample, under 90% were seen once. Sequenced: blood. These receptors all come from a young man in good health.

V gene TRBV28 combines with J gene TRBJ2-3; 8 bases map to TRBD1. With 3 bases clipped from V and 5 bases from J, the junction kept 4 bases outside the gene matches. Germline assignment: CDR1 MDHEN and CDR2 SYDVKM. The CDR3 spans 14 residues. The CDR3 DNA sequence: TGTGCCAGCAGTTTTCAGGGGGCGCGAGATACGCAGTATTTT. Amino acids: CASSFQGARDTQYF.

The chain is built from TRBV2 and TRBJ2-7; 15 positions match TRBD2. The CDR3 covers 17 residues. V was clipped by 4 bases and J by 0 bases; unmatched bases: 4. CDR1 is SNHLY, CDR2 FYNNEI, per germline. The CDR3 nucleotides read TGTGCCAGCAGTGCCGGGACTAGCGGGAGGACCTCCTACGAGCAGTACTTC. Residues: CASSAGTSGRTSYEQYF.

The genes are TRBV7-2 and TRBJ2-1; 9 bases fit TRBD2. Germline assignment: CDR1 SGHTA and CDR2 FQGNSA. Trimming removed 1 base from V and 10 bases from J; junction bases left unmatched: 8. This CDR3 region has 15 residues. CDR3 loop: CASSLETGSGREQFF. The DNA for the CDR3 is TGTGCCAGCAGCTTAGAGACCGGGAGCGGGAGGGAGCAGTTCTTC.

The chain has TRBV11-3 and TRBJ2-1; 10 bases fit TRBD2. The germline CDR1 and CDR2 sequences are SGHNT and YENEEA. The CDR3 has 16 residues. The J segment lost 5 bases and the V segment lost 5 bases, leaving 9 bases of the junction unmatched. CDR3 residues: CASSPYLAGEHNEQFF. For the CDR3, the DNA is TGTGCCAGCAGCCCCTACCTAGCGGGAGAGCACAATGAGCAGTTCTTC.

The chain employs TRBV20-1 and TRBJ1-2; D unresolved. Germline CDR1 reads DFQATT; CDR2 reads SNEGSKA (reference sequence). The CDR3 has 10 amino acids. Between the trimmed V and J ends, which lost 2 bases and 7 bases, there was a span of 5 bases. The CDR3 here is CSARPSGYTF. The CDR3, as DNA: TGCAGTGCTAGACCCTCTGGCTACACCTTC.

This clone was seen only once. The V gene is TRBV9, the J gene TRBJ2-7, with 8 bases that match TRBD1. With 0 bases clipped from V and 2 bases from J, the junction kept 7 bases outside the gene matches. Germline V gene lookup returns CDR1 SGDLS and CDR2 YYNGEE. This CDR3 region has 16 residues. CDR3 protein: CASSVGVTGAAYEQYF. The CDR3 coding sequence is TGTGCCAGCAGCGTAGGGGTGACAGGGGCCGCCTACGAGCAGTACTTC.

This sequence joins TRBV6-6 and TRBJ2-7; 8 nucleotides line up with TRBD2. The CDR3 extends over 13 amino acids. After removal of 8 bases from V and 5 bases from J, the junction contained 8 bases not matched to a gene. Germline CDR1 reads MNHNY; CDR2 reads SVGAGI (reference sequence). The CDR3 protein is CASQRTSNNEQYF. The CDR3, as DNA: TGTGCCAGCCAACGGACTAGCAACAACGAGCAGTACTTC.

This chain connects TRBV3-1 (or the pseudogene TRBV3-2) to TRBJ1-2; 7 bases are a match to TRBD1. V was clipped by 4 bases and J by 4 bases; unmatched bases: 6. The germline CDR1 and CDR2 sequences are LGHDT and YNNKEL (reference sequence). CDR3 size: 14 residues. The CDR3 nucleotides are TGTGCCAGCAGCCTCGGACAGGATTTCTATGGCTACACCTTC. Translating it yields CASSLGQDFYGYTF.

The rearrangement uses TRBV30 and TRBJ1-2, with a tentative D call TRBD1 (5 bases). CDR1 and CDR2 from the germline V gene are GTSNPN and SVGIG (reference sequence). Trimming stripped 4 bases from V and 2 bases from J, with 8 bases between. CDR3 length equals 12 residues. The CDR3 DNA reads TGTGCCTGGACCCGGGGGAACTATGGCTACACCTTC. It codes for CAWTRGNYGYTF. The full variable domain, in which reference TRBV30 and TRBJ1-2 provide the parts outside the CDR3, is SQTIHQWPATLVQPVGSPLSLECTVEGTSNPNLYWYRQAAGRGLQLLFYSVGIGQISSEVPQNLSASRPQDRQFILSSKKLLLSDSGFYLCAWTRGNYGYTFGSGTRLTVV.

This rearrangement joins TRBV2 to TRBJ2-1; D ambiguous. Per the germline V gene, CDR1 is SNHLY and CDR2 is FYNNEI. The CDR3 is 15 amino acids. V lost 2 bases to trimming and J lost 0 bases, with 8 bases between them. CDR3 sequence (DNA): TGTGCCAGCAGTGAACTGGAAAGCTCCTACAATGAGCAGTTCTTC. It yields the protein CASSELESSYNEQFF.

This clone was recorded once. The CDR3 sequence is CASSIGSSLFLRNTGELFF. CDR3 nucleotides: TGTGCCAGTAGTATCGGGTCCAGCCTCTTCCTAAGGAACACCGGGGAGCTGTTTTTT. The chain joins TRBV19 to TRBJ2-2; D is unclear. With 3 bases removed from V and 1 base from J, the gap between germline ends came to 21 bases. Germline CDR1 reads LNHDA; CDR2 reads SQIVND (reference sequence). The CDR3 sequence is 19 residues long.

The rearrangement links TRBV6-2 or TRBV6-3 to TRBJ1-1; a possible D gene is TRBD1 (5 bases). Germline CDR1 reads MNHEY; CDR2 reads SVGEGT. V was pared by 0 bases and J by 1 base, with 6 bases between. This CDR3 is 14 amino acids long. The DNA of the CDR3 is TGTGCCAGCAGTTACTCGGGGGGGAACACTGAAGCTTTCTTT. Protein sequence: CASSYSGGNTEAFF.

V and J are TRBV7-6 and TRBJ1-1; a possible D gene is TRBD1 (5 bases). CDR1 and CDR2 (germline): SGHVS, FNYEAQ. Trimming removed 1 base from V and 5 bases from J, with 14 bases in between. The CDR3 is 15 residues long. The CDR3 is CASSLVGTEGTEAFF. The CDR3 DNA is TGTGCCAGCAGCTTAGTGGGGACTGAGGGGACTGAAGCTTTCTTT. The variable domain in full, with the rest retrieved from reference TRBV7-6 and TRBJ1-1, is GAGVSQSPRYKVTKRGQDVALRCDPISGHVSLYWYRQALGQGPEFLTYFNYEAQQDKSGLPNDRFSAERPEGSISTLTIQRTEQRDSAMYRCASSLVGTEGTEAFFGQGTRLTVV.

This clone was detected only once. The chain couples TRBV11-2 to TRBJ1-4; 8 positions agree with TRBD1. Losses at the gene ends were 0 bases for V and 3 bases for J; bases not matched to a gene: 12. The CDR3 has 19 residues. The germline gives CDR1 SGHAT, CDR2 FQNNGV. The CDR3 region has the DNA TGTGCCAGCAGCTTAGATCTGAAGAGGACAGGGATATCTAATGAAAAACTGTTTTTT. Translated, it gives CASSLDLKRTGISNEKLFF.

The chain combines TRBV6-5 with TRBJ2-7, with TRBD1 matching 8 bases. The V and J ends lost 0 bases and 5 bases, in that order; junction bases with no gene match: 6. CDR3 length: 15 amino acids. The V gene's germline CDR1 is MNHEY and CDR2 SVGAGI. This CDR3 is CASSYSGTGKNEQYF. DNA of the CDR3: TGTGCCAGCAGTTACTCGGGGACAGGAAAAAACGAGCAGTACTTC.

The rearrangement links TRBV6-1 to TRBJ2-1, with 9 positions matching TRBD2. The CDR3 loop spans 15 amino acids. The V gene's germline CDR1 is MNHNS and CDR2 SASEGT. Trimming cost V 2 bases and J 9 bases; bases outside gene matches: 8. For the CDR3, the DNA is TGTGCCAGCAGTGAACCGAGCGGGAGGATCGGTGAGCAGTTCTTC. Protein product: CASSEPSGRIGEQFF.

The gene calls are TRBV5-4 and TRBJ1-4; D not resolved. The V gene's germline CDR1 is SGHNT and CDR2 YYREEE (reference sequence). V was cut by 2 bases and J by 10 bases, with 12 bases left in between. This CDR3 region has 13 residues. The CDR3 reads CASSFPLSGKLFF. The CDR3 DNA sequence: TGTGCCAGCAGCTTCCCATTGTCGGGAAAACTGTTTTTT.

V gene TRBV9 combines with J gene TRBJ2-2; TRBD2 is a possible D gene (6 bases). V was trimmed by 3 bases and J by 7 bases, leaving 13 bases between them. Looked up from germline, CDR1 is SGDLS and CDR2 is YYNGEE. This CDR3 spans 14 amino acids. The CDR3 DNA sequence: TGTGCCAGCAGCGAACCTAGCGAGGTCGGGGAGCTGTTTTTT. Its protein product is CASSEPSEVGELFF.

The chain uses TRBV6-6 and TRBJ2-7; D is possibly TRBD1 (5 bases). V gave up 1 base and J gave up 0 bases, with 10 bases separating them. The CDR3 is made up of 15 amino acids. From germline, CDR1 is MNHNY and CDR2 SVGAGI (reference sequence). The CDR3 DNA reads as TGTGCCAGCAGTTACTTCGACAGCCTCTCCTACGAGCAGTACTTC. Amino acid sequence: CASSYFDSLSYEQYF.

The chain recombines TRBV2 with TRBJ1-2; perhaps TRBD1 as D (5 bases). The CDR3 is 14 residues long. The V end was cut by 2 bases, the J end by 5 bases, with 12 bases between. Germline CDR1 reads SNHLY; CDR2 reads FYNNEI. The CDR3 bases are TGTGCCAGCAGTGAACGCAGGGCGTATTATGGCTACACCTTC. Amino acids: CASSERRAYYGYTF. The full variable domain, with the rest looked up from reference TRBV2 and TRBJ1-2, is EPEVTQTPSHQVTQMGQEVILRCVPISNHLYFYWYRQILGQKVEFLVSFYNNEISEKSEIFDDQFSVERPDGSNFTLKIRSTKLEDSAMYFCASSERRAYYGYTFGSGTRLTVV.

The chain combines TRBV11-3 with TRBJ2-3; D is unresolved. Per the germline V gene, CDR1 is SGHNT and CDR2 is YENEEA. Deletions cut 2 bases from V and 5 bases from J, with 8 bases between. The CDR3 has 13 residues. This CDR3 reads CASSLTRLDTQYF. The CDR3 nucleotides are TGTGCCAGCAGCTTAACCCGCCTAGATACGCAGTATTTT.

The rearrangement uses TRBV19 and TRBJ2-4, with D possibly called TRBD1 or TRBD2 (5 bases each). The germline V and J ends were trimmed by 3 bases and 2 bases, with 17 bases remaining between them. Germline V gene lookup returns CDR1 LNHDA and CDR2 SQIVND (reference sequence). The CDR3 covers 17 residues. The CDR3 reads CASSIFGAMETKNIQYF. The CDR3 DNA follows: TGTGCCAGTAGTATTTTCGGGGCGATGGAGACCAAAAACATTCAGTACTTC.